This passage covers 5 T cell receptor beta chains from one sample sequenced in a study of T cell responses to AZD1222 COVID-19 vaccine. TCRdb's table, derived via immunoSEQ multiplex PCR, lists solely in-frame clones and lacks some. This sample has some 110,000 clones; almost 90% occur once, and the top ten carry approximately 5%. Sequences were derived from peripheral blood, sampled on day 0 of AZD1222 vaccination. The receptors here all came from an adult in good health.

A few counts support this clone. Written as DNA, the CDR3 is TGTGCCAGCTCACCATCCAACTATGGCTACACCTTC. Translating gives CASSPSNYGYTF. The V gene is TRBV18, the J gene TRBJ1-2, with D hard to call. Germline assignment: CDR1 KGHSH and CDR2 LQKENI. The CDR3 loop spans 12 amino acids. V gave up 2 bases and J gave up 2 bases, with 3 bases separating them.

The chain carries TRBV7-2 and TRBJ1-4; 7 nucleotides agree with TRBD1. The V segment lost 5 bases and the J segment 0 bases; nucleotides outside the gene matches: 6. Germline CDR1 and CDR2: SGHTA and FQGNSA. The CDR3 runs 16 residues. CDR3 amino acids: CASSLTGVATNEKLFF. CDR3 sequence (DNA): TGTGCCAGCAGCCTAACAGGGGTTGCAACTAATGAAAAACTGTTTTTT.

V and J are TRBV6-4 and TRBJ2-2, with 8 bases lining up with TRBD1. With V trimmed by 4 bases and J by 4 bases, 11 bases remained unmatched. The CDR3 contains 17 residues. Germline lookup yields CDR1 MRHNA and CDR2 SNTAGT. The CDR3: CASSVLGTGISTGELFF. DNA for the CDR3: TGTGCCAGCAGTGTCCTAGGGACAGGAATTTCCACCGGGGAGCTGTTTTTT.

The chain employs TRBV18 and TRBJ1-1, with D perhaps matching TRBD1 (6 bases). The CDR3 is 14 residues long. The germline V gene has CDR1 KGHSH and CDR2 LQKENI. Trimming shortened V by 5 bases and J by 3 bases, and 13 bases separated the two germline ends. This CDR3 is CASSTRQEHTEAFF. CDR3 nucleotide sequence: TGTGCCAGCTCAACCCGACAGGAACACACTGAAGCTTTCTTT. Looking up the rest from reference TRBV18 and TRBJ1-1 gives the full variable domain: NAGVMQNPRHLVRRRGQEARLRCSPMKGHSHVYWYRQLPEEGLKFMVYLQKENIIDESGMPKERFSAEFPKEGPSILRIQQVVRGDSAAYFCASSTRQEHTEAFFGQGTRLTVV.

This CDR3 reads CASRPLGTATNEKLFF. CDR3 DNA sequence: TGTGCCAGCAGGCCATTGGGGACAGCAACTAATGAAAAACTGTTTTTT. This chain links TRBV6-6 with TRBJ1-4; TRBD1 agrees at 7 bases. The CDR3 extends over 16 amino acids. Germline V gene lookup returns CDR1 MNHNY and CDR2 SVGAGI (reference sequence). V gave up 6 bases and J gave up 0 bases; unmatched junction bases: 7.